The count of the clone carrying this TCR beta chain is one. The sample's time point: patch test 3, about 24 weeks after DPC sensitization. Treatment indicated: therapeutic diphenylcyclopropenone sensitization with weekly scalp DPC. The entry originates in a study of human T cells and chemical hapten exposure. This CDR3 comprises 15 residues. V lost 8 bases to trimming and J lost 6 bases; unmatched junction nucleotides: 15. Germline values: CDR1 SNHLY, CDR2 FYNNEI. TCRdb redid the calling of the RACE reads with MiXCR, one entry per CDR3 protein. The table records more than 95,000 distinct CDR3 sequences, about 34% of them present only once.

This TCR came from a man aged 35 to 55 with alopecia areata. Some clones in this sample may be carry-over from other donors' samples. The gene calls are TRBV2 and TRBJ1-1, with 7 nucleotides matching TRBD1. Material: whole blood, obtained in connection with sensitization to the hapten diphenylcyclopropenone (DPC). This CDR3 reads CASLFSGQRGSEAFF. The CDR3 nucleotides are TGTGCCAGCCTGTTTTCGGGACAGCGAGGGTCTGAAGCTTTCTTT.